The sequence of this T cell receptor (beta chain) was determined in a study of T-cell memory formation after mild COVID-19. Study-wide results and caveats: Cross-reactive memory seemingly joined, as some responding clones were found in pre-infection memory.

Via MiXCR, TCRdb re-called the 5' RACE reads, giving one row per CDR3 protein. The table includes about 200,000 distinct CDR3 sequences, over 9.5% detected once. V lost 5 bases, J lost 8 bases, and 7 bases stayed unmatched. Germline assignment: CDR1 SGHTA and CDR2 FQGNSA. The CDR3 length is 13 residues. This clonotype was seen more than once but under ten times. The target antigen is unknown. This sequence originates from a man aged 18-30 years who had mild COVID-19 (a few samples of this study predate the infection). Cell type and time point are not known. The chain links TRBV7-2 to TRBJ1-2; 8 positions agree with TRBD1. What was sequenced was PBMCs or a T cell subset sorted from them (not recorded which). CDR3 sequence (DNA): TGTGCCAGCAGCGATGCGACAGGGGTCGGCTACACCTTC. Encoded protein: CASSDATGVGYTF.